This T cell receptor (beta chain) came from a study of human thymus T cells (dated by TCRdb to 2018 to 2020). About the study as a whole: The study characterized TCR alpha and beta repertoires from eight infant thymus samples and a few related peripheral blood samples. Donor ages ranging from about 7 to 250 days were recorded, and about six male and two female infants were included in the cohort.

The research as a whole found: V and J gene segment usage appeared biased in both thymic and peripheral blood repertoires. On average, thymus samples gave around 880,000 unique TCRB clonotypes, whereas blood samples gave about 92,000. Highly overlapping thymic TCR repertoires among unrelated individuals were reported in the related research.

Concerning this clone: Its antigen remains unidentified. One base away there is no much larger clone; base qualities are not given.

The thymus tissue came from surgical resects taken out during corrective cardiac surgery. The donors were immunologically healthy infants in Finland who had open corrective cardiac surgery for congenital heart defects. Thymocytes were released mechanically from tissue and stored at -70 °C as pellets of roughly 8.5-32 million cells. A QIAsymphony instrument was used to extract genomic DNA from frozen cell pellets. Trimming costs V 0 bases and J 2 bases, and their ends lie 13 bases apart. From its cysteine to its phenylalanine, the CDR3 spans 16 amino acids. Only CDR3 DNA remains: 48 bases, in frame from the first base. The germline V gene (reference sequence) yields MNHEY for CDR1 and SMNVEV for CDR2. The immunoSEQ multiplex PCR assay was used to amplify the TCRB and TCRAD loci from a standardized quantity of quality-controlled genomic DNA. Amplicons spanned the V(D)J region at a length sufficient to cover the CDR3 and identify V and J genes. Amplicon sequencing was performed on an Illumina platform through the commercial immunoSEQ service. Processing in the source paper ran as follows. Corrections for primer bias and sequencing errors followed previously described methods, while TCRAD and TCRB definitions were based on the IMGT database. immunoSEQ Analyzer 3.0 and VDJTools were used for repertoire analysis, which covered basic statistics, V/J segment usage, diversity estimates, rarefaction and pairwise overlap. To estimate diversity, the Chao1, ChaoE, Efron-Thisted, Shannon and inverse Simpson indices were applied, and diversity was also estimated on datasets down-sampled to the smallest sample. Repertoire overlap used strict matching of CDR3 nucleotide sequence, V gene and J gene, with Jaccard-based multidimensional scaling clustering. The source is immuneACCESS, and TCRdb retained only in-frame sequences with V and J called. Part of the clones is not carried over; for the studies checked, unresolved V genes explain less than half of this, and the remainder is unexplained. The V and J calls and clone size come from that table; D and trimming were worked out from the DNA. For this sample there are some 80,000 clones; nearly 98% appear just once. The ten largest make up around 0.03% of the sample.

This TCR derives from a boy under three years old with a congenital heart defect but otherwise immunologically healthy. Sequences were obtained from thymus tissue. The rearrangement joined TRBV27 to TRBJ1-2; too little of a D gene remains to name it. The nucleotide sequence is TGTGCCAGCAGTTTATCCCCCGAACCACCCAACTATGGCTACACCTTC. This encodes CASSLSPEPPNYGYTF.